These 14 T cell receptor beta chains were all obtained from the same sample, sequenced in a study of cytomegalovirus exposure and HLA in healthy donors. The PCR contained 60 Vbeta and 13 Jbeta primers. Sequencing was performed with immunoSEQ multiplex PCR; in TCRdb, only in-frame clones are kept and a portion is missing. The sample has 150,000 or so clones; more than 60% are singletons. Sequenced material: PBMCs. The receptors were gathered from a man aged 25-40 years in good health and CMV-seropositive.

V is TRBV2 and J is TRBJ2-3; possibly TRBD2 for D (6 bases). With 10 bases removed from V and 6 bases from J, the gap between germline ends came to 20 bases. Germline CDR1 SNHLY, CDR2 FYNNEI. The CDR3 consists of 14 residues. CDR3 sequence (DNA): TGTGCCACCCAAAGGATAACCCGGGGGGATACGCAGTATTTT. It encodes CATQRITRGDTQYF.

This clone showed up just once. The chain combines TRBV5-1 with TRBJ2-1; tentatively, D is TRBD2 (6 bases). Trimming pared 5 bases from V and 6 bases from J, leaving 18 bases between. There are 15 residues in the CDR3. CDR1 is SGHRS, CDR2 YFSETQ, per germline. CDR3 nucleotide sequence: TGCGCCAGCAGAAATACCGGGACTGTCTTCAATGAGCAGTTCTTC. It yields the protein CASRNTGTVFNEQFF.

The CDR3 here is CASGERERRYEQYF. CDR3 in DNA: TGTGCCAGCGGGGAGCGGGAGCGCCGCTACGAGCAGTACTTC. The chain joins TRBV5-5 to TRBJ2-7, with 8 nucleotides matching TRBD2. Germline CDR1 and CDR2: SGHKS and YYEKEE (reference sequence). CDR3 length equals 14 residues. V lost 7 bases, J lost 3 bases, and 9 bases stayed unmatched.

This sequence joins TRBV6-5 and TRBJ2-7, with D possibly being TRBD2 (6 bases). The CDR3 has 14 amino acids. The germline V gene has CDR1 MNHEY and CDR2 SVGAGI. V was trimmed by 6 bases and J by 0 bases, leaving 12 bases between them. CDR3 DNA sequence: TGTGCCAGCAGCACGGGAGTGAGCTCCTACGAGCAGTACTTC. Protein sequence: CASSTGVSSYEQYF.

V usage is TRBV7-2 and J usage is TRBJ1-1; 8 bases map to TRBD1. From germline, CDR1 is SGHTA and CDR2 FQGNSA. CDR3 size: 15 residues. Losses at the gene ends were 3 bases for V and 7 bases for J; bases not matched to a gene: 10. As DNA, the CDR3 is TGTGCCAGCAGCTTTCAGGGGGCGGTGGGGAGTGAAGCTTTCTTT. This codes for CASSFQGAVGSEAFF.

This chain links TRBV19 with TRBJ2-1, with D perhaps TRBD1 (5 bases). The CDR3 contains 13 residues. The ends were cut back, 3 bases at V and 10 bases at J, with 13 bases in the middle. Germline CDR1 reads LNHDA; CDR2 reads SQIVND (reference sequence). Written as DNA, the CDR3 is TGTGCCAGTAGTATCCCTGGGGCTGAAGAGCAGTTCTTC. Amino acids: CASSIPGAEEQFF.

The chain recombines TRBV6-1 with TRBJ1-1, with 10 nucleotides matching TRBD1. CDR1 MNHNS and CDR2 SASEGT come from the germline V gene. V lost 5 bases, J lost 4 bases, and 4 bases stayed unmatched. CDR3 size: 14 residues. CDR3 in amino acids: CASSRTGGSTEAFF. CDR3 nucleotide sequence: TGTGCCAGCAGTAGGACAGGGGGGAGCACTGAAGCTTTCTTT.

The CDR3 region is CASSQAVPSGLVYNEQFF. Here the CDR3 DNA reads TGCGCCAGCAGCCAAGCGGTACCTAGCGGACTGGTCTACAATGAGCAGTTCTTC. The rearrangement joins TRBV4-1 to TRBJ2-1, with 7 bases identical to TRBD2. V lost 1 base and J lost 3; bases outside the gene matches: 12. Germline values: CDR1 MGHRA, CDR2 YSYEKL. The CDR3 extends over 18 amino acids.

The chain joins TRBV18 to TRBJ2-7; 9 positions match TRBD1. With V trimmed by 2 bases and J by 7 bases, 6 bases remained unmatched. Germline V gene lookup returns CDR1 KGHSH and CDR2 LQKENI. The CDR3 is 14 amino acids. The CDR3 region is CASSPGTGLWEQYF. The CDR3 region has the DNA TGTGCCAGCTCACCAGGGACAGGGCTGTGGGAGCAGTACTTC.

V gene TRBV5-8 combines with J gene TRBJ1-1; D gene unclear. CDR1 SGHTS and CDR2 YDEGEE come from the germline V gene. V lost 0 bases and J 3 bases, leaving 9 bases between the germline ends. The CDR3 sequence is 14 residues long. CDR3 DNA sequence: TGTGCCAGCAGCTTGGGCCAAGCGTACACTGAAGCTTTCTTT. Protein: CASSLGQAYTEAFF.

The rearrangement joins TRBV5-8 to TRBJ2-3, with TRBD1 as a possible D gene (6 bases). Per the germline V gene, CDR1 is SGHTS and CDR2 is YDEGEE. The CDR3 spans 11 residues. V dropped 2 bases and J dropped 9 bases, with 7 bases sitting between them. The CDR3 reads CASSLQGTQYF. The CDR3 nucleotides are TGTGCCAGCAGCTTACAGGGCACGCAGTATTTT.

The sample holds one count of this clone. The chain combines TRBV28 with TRBJ2-5; no clear D gene. Matching the DNA end better, TRBJ2-7 makes the J call doubtful. CDR1 and CDR2 from the germline V gene are MDHEN and SYDVKM. This CDR3 is 14 amino acids long. CDR3 in DNA: TGTGCCAGCAGTTTTAAACAGCAAACCTACGAGCAGTACTTC. It translates to CASSFKQQTYEQYF.

V and J are TRBV7-2 and TRBJ1-1; a possible D gene is TRBD1 (6 bases). This CDR3 is 15 amino acids long. V was cut by 7 bases and J by 4 bases, with 19 bases left in between. Looked up from germline, CDR1 is SGHTA and CDR2 is FQGNSA. The CDR3 spells CASIVNPGVITEAFF. The CDR3 DNA reads TGTGCCAGCATCGTAAACCCAGGGGTCATCACTGAAGCTTTCTTT.

This chain uses TRBV28 with TRBJ2-2; possible D gene TRBD2, 5 bases. Deletions cut 2 bases from V and 1 base from J, with 14 bases between. CDR1 and CDR2 (germline): MDHEN, SYDVKM. This CDR3 is built from 17 residues. The CDR3 region is CASSLPPLGGNTGELFF. CDR3 DNA: TGTGCCAGCAGTTTACCACCCCTTGGAGGGAACACCGGGGAGCTGTTTTTT.